Below, 28 T cell receptor beta chains from the same sample are listed, as sequenced in a study of response to subunit inactivated influenza vaccine. TCRdb re-derived calls from the RT-PCR reads in MiXCR, one entry per CDR3 protein. The top ten clones hold about 11% of a sample with over 150,000 distinct CDR3 sequences, nearly 9.5% of them seen once. The material sequenced was non-naive T cells sorted from PBMCs, taken on the day of vaccination. The receptors were gathered from a man between 50 and 59 years old who received an inactivated influenza vaccine.

The rearrangement joins TRBV12-3 or TRBV12-4 to TRBJ1-5; perhaps TRBD1 as D (5 bases). Trimming cost V 6 bases and J 6 bases, with 9 bases left between them. The CDR3 extends over 12 amino acids. CDR3 protein: CASSAGIQPQHF. The CDR3 DNA reads TGTGCCAGCAGCGCAGGGATTCAGCCCCAGCATTTT.

This clonotype was detected many times. CDR3 amino acids: CASSKRDQETQYF. The CDR3 nucleotides read TGTGCCAGTAGTAAGCGGGACCAAGAGACCCAGTACTTC. This chain connects TRBV19 to TRBJ2-5; perhaps TRBD2 as D (6 bases). This CDR3 is built from 13 residues. Between the trimmed V and J ends, which lost 4 bases and 0 bases, there was a span of 6 bases. From germline, CDR1 is LNHDA and CDR2 SQIVND (reference sequence). Combining the CDR3 with reference TRBV19 and TRBJ2-5 gives the whole variable domain DGGITQSPKYLFRKEGQNVTLSCEQNLNHDAMYWYRQDPGQGLRLIYYSQIVNDFQKGDIAEGYSVSREKKESFPLTVTSAQKNPTAFYLCASSKRDQETQYFGPGTRLLVL.

This clonotype has only a few counts. CDR3 coding DNA: TGCGCCAGCAGCTTGTCTAGCTTGCGAGAGACCCAGTACTTC. As protein: CASSLSSLRETQYF. This chain uses TRBV5-1 with TRBJ2-5; tentative D call: TRBD2 (5 bases). Germline lookup yields CDR1 SGHRS and CDR2 YFSETQ. The length of the CDR3 is 14 residues. Between the trimmed V and J ends, which lost 1 base and 4 bases, there was a span of 11 bases.

This clonotype was counted at least ten times. This sequence joins TRBV12-3 or TRBV12-4 and TRBJ2-3; possibly TRBD2 for D (5 bases). The CDR3 has 13 residues. Trimming shortened V by 6 bases and J by 6 bases, and 13 bases separated the two germline ends. The CDR3 is CASRRTEADTQYF. DNA for the CDR3: TGTGCCAGCAGGAGGACGGAGGCGGATACGCAGTATTTT.

This clonotype was counted many times. The chain uses TRBV19 and TRBJ2-1, with D perhaps matching TRBD1 or TRBD2 (6 bases each). CDR1 is LNHDA and CDR2 is SQIVND in the germline V gene (reference sequence). This CDR3 comprises 15 residues. Trimming stripped 7 bases from V and 2 bases from J, with 15 bases between. The CDR3: CASTILGGTYNEQFF. CDR3 sequence (DNA): TGTGCCAGTACCATATTAGGGGGGACCTACAATGAGCAGTTCTTC.

The chain combines TRBV4-3 with TRBJ1-1; TRBD1 aligns across 7 bases. CDR1 and CDR2 (germline): LGHNA, YSLEER. The V gene end was trimmed by 2 bases and the J gene end by 4 bases; junction bases not matched to a gene: 13. The CDR3 contains 17 residues. The CDR3 sequence is CASSQSRQGVGGTEAFF. The CDR3 DNA reads as TGCGCCAGCAGCCAAAGTAGGCAGGGGGTAGGTGGCACTGAAGCTTTCTTT.

At least ten counts were recorded for this clonotype. V gene TRBV10-2 combines with J gene TRBJ2-3; unclear D gene. With 6 bases removed from V and 2 bases from J, the gap between germline ends came to 3 bases. Germline V gives CDR1 WSHSY, CDR2 SAAADI. The CDR3 extends over 11 amino acids. The CDR3 here is CASRVTDTQYF. The CDR3 nucleotides are TGCGCCAGCAGGGTCACAGATACGCAGTATTTT.

V and J are TRBV3-1 and TRBJ2-7; TRBD2 aligns across 9 bases. Trimming at V came to 0 bases and at J to 4 bases, leaving 16 bases not matched to a gene. The CDR3 has 19 amino acids. CDR1 LGHDT and CDR2 YNNKEL come from the germline V gene (reference sequence). For the CDR3, the DNA is TGTGCCAGCAGCCAAGATGGGGGCCGGAGTAGCGGGGGTTTATACGAGCAGTACTTC. Its protein is CASSQDGGRSSGGLYEQYF.

This clonotype was detected only a few times. The chain is built from TRBV6-1 and TRBJ2-2; TRBD2 might be the D (5 bases). CDR1 and CDR2 (germline): MNHNS, SASEGT. This CDR3 comprises 13 residues. V shed 6 bases and J shed 5 bases, with 10 bases lying between them. CDR3 sequence: CASRTRGTGELFF. The CDR3 nucleotides read TGTGCCAGCAGGACCCGGGGTACCGGGGAGCTGTTTTTT.

There are many counts of this clonotype. The V and J genes are TRBV29-1 and TRBJ1-5; D call uncertain. CDR3 length: 13 amino acids. Per germline, CDR1 SQVTM and CDR2 ANQGSEA. Trimming shortened V by 4 bases and J by 0 bases, and 7 bases separated the two germline ends. For the CDR3, the DNA is TGCAGCGTTGCGCTCGGTAGCAATCAGCCCCAGCATTTT. Residues: CSVALGSNQPQHF.

This clonotype was detected ten times or more. The chain links TRBV5-1 to TRBJ1-5, with D tentatively TRBD1 (5 bases). V was trimmed by 1 base and J by 6 bases, leaving 17 bases between them. CDR1 and CDR2 from the germline V gene are SGHRS and YFSETQ. This CDR3 is built from 16 residues. CDR3 DNA: TGCGCCAGCAGCTTGTGGGGCAGGGAAGTGGGTCAGCCCCAGCATTTT. Translating it yields CASSLWGREVGQPQHF.

The rearrangement joins TRBV15 to TRBJ1-2; D is uncertain. Germline CDR1 reads LNHNV; CDR2 reads YYDKDF (reference sequence). The CDR3 extends over 13 amino acids. V gave up 4 bases and J gave up 0 bases, with 6 bases separating them. Here the CDR3 DNA reads TGTGCCACCAGCATCCAGACTAACTATGGCTACACCTTC. Translated, it gives CATSIQTNYGYTF.

The chain recombines TRBV6-5 with TRBJ1-6, with 10 bases identical to TRBD1. Germline V gene data show CDR1 as MNHEY and CDR2 as SVGAGI. The junction had 4 bases not matched to a gene; V was cut back by 4 bases and J by 7 bases. CDR3 length: 15 residues. The CDR3 here is CASSSTDRGNSPLHF. CDR3 coding DNA: TGTGCCAGCAGTTCCACGGACAGGGGGAATTCACCCCTCCACTTT.

This clonotype was found a few times. This chain connects TRBV24-1 to TRBJ2-5; D call uncertain. Trimming left V 3 bases short and J 4 bases short, with 14 bases between. The germline gives CDR1 KGHDR, CDR2 SFDVKD. The CDR3 has 15 residues. Written as DNA, the CDR3 is TGTGCCACCAGTGATCCGGCCAGCCAGAGAGAGACCCAGTACTTC. This encodes CATSDPASQRETQYF.

V is TRBV7-6 and J is TRBJ2-2; 12 bases map to TRBD2. Germline V gene lookup returns CDR1 SGHVS and CDR2 FNYEAQ. The CDR3 is 18 amino acids. V trimming: 4 bases; J trimming: 5 bases; junction bases outside the gene matches: 11. The CDR3 region has the DNA TGTGCCAGCAGCTCGTGGACTAGCGGGATAACCAGAACCGGGGAGCTGTTTTTT. Translation gives CASSSWTSGITRTGELFF. The whole variable domain, filled in from reference TRBV7-6 and TRBJ2-2, reads GAGVSQSPRYKVTKRGQDVALRCDPISGHVSLYWYRQALGQGPEFLTYFNYEAQQDKSGLPNDRFSAERPEGSISTLTIQRTEQRDSAMYRCASSSWTSGITRTGELFFGEGSRLTVL.

This clonotype showed up many times. The V call is TRBV6-2 or TRBV6-3, the J call TRBJ2-1; 9 bases line up with TRBD2. The CDR3 extends over 14 amino acids. J gave up 8 bases and V 6 bases, and 8 bases lay outside the gene matches. Germline assignment: CDR1 MNHEY and CDR2 SVGEGT. CDR3 amino acids: CASRIAGEGHEQFF. The CDR3 DNA reads TGTGCCAGCAGGATAGCGGGAGAAGGGCATGAGCAGTTCTTC.

In its sample, this clonotype was seen many times. The V call is TRBV11-2, the J call TRBJ2-1; TRBD2 matches 8 bases. Germline assignment: CDR1 SGHAT and CDR2 FQNNGV. J gave up 6 bases and V 2 bases, and 6 bases lay outside the gene matches. This CDR3 region has 15 residues. CDR3 nucleotides: TGTGCCAGCAGCTTAAACGGGGGGGCCTTCAATGAGCAGTTCTTC. It specifies CASSLNGGAFNEQFF.

The rearrangement uses TRBV30 and TRBJ1-1; maybe TRBD1 (6 bases). Germline-derived CDR1 and CDR2 are GTSNPN and SVGIG (reference sequence). V was cut by 8 bases and J by 4 bases, with 8 bases left in between. This CDR3 has 10 amino acids. The CDR3 sequence: CAGGATEAFF. The CDR3 coding sequence is TGTGCCGGGGGGGCCACTGAAGCTTTCTTT. The full variable domain, rest sourced from reference TRBV30 and TRBJ1-1, is SQTIHQWPATLVQPVGSPLSLECTVEGTSNPNLYWYRQAAGRGLQLLFYSVGIGQISSEVPQNLSASRPQDRQFILSSKKLLLSDSGFYLCAGGATEAFFGQGTRLTVV.

This clonotype was observed at least ten times. CDR3 sequence reads: CASSNHSEANYGYTF. The CDR3 DNA follows: TGTGCCAGCAGCAACCACTCAGAGGCGAACTATGGCTACACCTTC. The genes are TRBV21-1 and TRBJ1-2. TRBV21-1 is an annotated pseudogene. This CDR3 spans 15 amino acids.

This clonotype was detected ten times or more. This chain uses TRBV5-6 with TRBJ2-1; TRBD2 matches 9 bases. The ends lost 1 base at V and 1 base at J; junction bases unmatched: 9. The germline V gene encodes CDR1 SGHDT and CDR2 YYEEEE. The CDR3 has 18 amino acids. The CDR3 DNA sequence: TGTGCCAGCAGCTTGCTTGGCGGGGGGGCCGTATCCTACAATGAGCAGTTCTTC. This encodes CASSLLGGGAVSYNEQFF.

This clonotype has only a few counts. The chain employs TRBV6-2 or TRBV6-3 and TRBJ2-7, with 8 bases aligning to TRBD2. The CDR3 has 14 residues. Unmatched junction bases numbered 6, after V lost 6 bases and J lost 2 bases. CDR1 and CDR2 (germline): MNHEY, SVGEGT. The CDR3 is CASRTAGATYEQYF. CDR3 nucleotides: TGTGCCAGCAGGACAGCGGGGGCAACCTACGAGCAGTACTTC.

This clonotype appeared many times. The gene calls are TRBV20-1 and TRBJ1-3; D gene unclear. The ends were cut back, 7 bases at V and 4 bases at J, with 8 bases in the middle. CDR3 length: 11 residues. Germline loops: CDR1 DFQATT, CDR2 SNEGSKA (reference sequence). This CDR3 reads CSVNSGNTIYF. In DNA form, the CDR3 reads TGCAGTGTAAACTCAGGAAACACCATATATTTT.

This clonotype was seen ten or more times. The V gene is TRBV11-2, the J gene TRBJ2-7; D gene unclear. CDR1 is SGHAT, CDR2 FQNNGV, per germline. CDR3 length: 15 amino acids. V lost 5 bases and J 6 bases, leaving 20 bases between the germline ends. The CDR3 protein is CASSPPGLLLGEQYF. The CDR3 nucleotides read TGTGCCAGCAGCCCGCCGGGCCTTCTCCTAGGCGAGCAGTACTTC.

This clonotype came up a few times. The chain couples TRBV7-2 to TRBJ2-5, with D maybe TRBD2 (5 bases). The CDR3 is made up of 14 amino acids. Germline loops: CDR1 SGHTA, CDR2 FQGNSA. The germline V and J ends were trimmed by 1 base and 5 bases, with 11 bases remaining between them. CDR3 nucleotide sequence: TGTGCCAGCAGCTTAGGGGCGGGTTTGGAGACCCAGTACTTC. This encodes CASSLGAGLETQYF. Combining the CDR3 with reference TRBV7-2 and TRBJ2-5 gives the whole variable domain GAGVSQSPSNKVTEKGKDVELRCDPISGHTALYWYRQSLGQGLEFLIYFQGNSAPDKSGLPSDRFSAERTGGSVSTLTIQRTQQEDSAVYLCASSLGAGLETQYFGPGTRLLVL.

This clonotype was counted a few times. The chain combines TRBV24-1 with TRBJ2-3; 10 bases line up with TRBD1. The CDR3 extends over 15 amino acids. The germline CDR1 and CDR2 sequences are KGHDR and SFDVKD. V shed 6 bases, J shed 1 base, and the junction held 3 bases outside the gene matches. The CDR3 loop reads CATSPGTGGTDTQYF. The CDR3 DNA is TGTGCCACCAGTCCCGGGACAGGGGGCACAGATACGCAGTATTTT.

This clonotype occurred a few times. The V gene is TRBV11-2, the J gene TRBJ2-5, with a tentative D call TRBD1 (6 bases). Trimming cost V 1 base and J 7 bases, with 13 bases left between them. The CDR3 sequence is 14 residues long. Germline CDR1 reads SGHAT; CDR2 reads FQNNGV. CDR3 DNA sequence: TGTGCCAGCAGCTTAGTTTGGCAGGGGTCGACCCAGTACTTC. Its protein is CASSLVWQGSTQYF.

This clonotype was seen only a few times. The chain carries TRBV5-4 and TRBJ2-2, with D maybe TRBD2 (6 bases). The CDR3 totals 16 residues. Germline V gives CDR1 SGHNT, CDR2 YYREEE (reference sequence). Trimming took off 4 bases at V and 1 base at J, with 14 bases between the two ends. The DNA for the CDR3 is TGTGCCAGCAGCGTGGACCCGGGACTGAACACCGGGGAGCTGTTTTTT. This sequence encodes CASSVDPGLNTGELFF.

This clonotype was seen many times. V gene TRBV7-2 combines with J gene TRBJ1-2; D not resolved. The V gene lost 5 bases and the J gene lost 4 bases, with 11 bases spanning the gap. The CDR3 totals 13 residues. Germline-derived CDR1 and CDR2 are SGHTA and FQGNSA. CDR3 nucleotide sequence: TGTGCCAGCAGCCCACGACATTCCTATGGCTACACCTTC. Translated, it gives CASSPRHSYGYTF.